These 21 T cell receptor beta chains originate from one sample sequenced in a study of blood T cell repertoires in COVID-19 (dated by TCRdb to about 2020). The method behind the library was the immunoSEQ multiplex PCR assay. TCRdb obtained this table from immuneACCESS and retained in-frame rearrangements with V and J assigned. These tables miss some clones; where compared with another copy, unresolved V genes account for less than half of the shortfall, and the remainder is unexplained. The sample table shows tens of thousands of clones, and around nine tenths are seen once. Of the sample, approximately 4.8% falls within the top ten clones. The sequenced material came from peripheral blood. All receptors derive from a woman aged 80 or over with active COVID-19.

The gene calls are TRBV11-3 and TRBJ2-2; TRBD1 matches 9 bases. The CDR3 has 17 residues. V lost 1 base, J lost 4 bases, and 7 bases stayed unmatched. Germline CDR1 and CDR2: SGHNT and YENEEA. CDR3 loop: CASSLVPGQGPTGELFF. The DNA for the CDR3 is TGTGCCAGCAGCTTAGTGCCGGGACAGGGCCCCACCGGGGAGCTGTTTTTT.

The chain combines TRBV15 with TRBJ1-1; D is uncertain. This CDR3 region has 14 residues. V was cut by 1 base and J by 1 base, with 7 bases left in between. CDR1 is LNHNV and CDR2 is YYDKDF in the germline V gene (reference sequence). CDR3 residues: CATSRGGGNTEAFF. CDR3 nucleotides: TGTGCCACCAGCAGAGGAGGTGGGAACACTGAAGCTTTCTTT. The full variable domain, rest sourced from reference TRBV15 and TRBJ1-1, is DAMVIQNPRYQVTQFGKPVTLSCSQTLNHNVMYWYQQKSSQAPKLLFHYYDKDFNNEADTPDNFQSRRPNTSFCFLDIRSPGLGDTAMYLCATSRGGGNTEAFFGQGTRLTVV.

The chain employs TRBV7-2 and TRBJ2-7, with 10 bases identical to TRBD1. J was trimmed by 4 bases and V by 4 bases; bases with no gene match: 4. The germline CDR1 and CDR2 sequences are SGHTA and FQGNSA. CDR3 length equals 14 residues. CDR3 DNA sequence: TGTGCCAGCAGCTCAGTGGGACAGGGGTACGAGCAGTACTTC. Translation gives CASSSVGQGYEQYF. The variable domain in full, with the rest retrieved from reference TRBV7-2 and TRBJ2-7, is GAGVSQSPSNKVTEKGKDVELRCDPISGHTALYWYRQSLGQGLEFLIYFQGNSAPDKSGLPSDRFSAERTGGSVSTLTIQRTQQEDSAVYLCASSSVGQGYEQYFGPGTRLTVT.

The V gene is TRBV29-1, the J gene TRBJ2-7; TRBD2 aligns across 15 bases. The CDR3 spans 13 residues. Germline V CDR1 and CDR2: SQVTM, ANQGSEA. Trimming cost V 7 bases and J 6 bases; bases outside gene matches: 4. CDR3 amino acids: CSAQGLAGGEQYF. The DNA for the CDR3 is TGCAGCGCCCAGGGACTAGCGGGAGGCGAGCAGTACTTC.

The chain employs TRBV18 and TRBJ2-5, with D unclear. CDR1 is KGHSH, CDR2 LQKENI, per germline. V lost 0 bases, J lost 5 bases, and 10 bases lay in between. The CDR3 runs 14 residues. This CDR3 reads CASSPPSVPETQYF. CDR3 DNA sequence: TGTGCCAGCTCACCACCCAGTGTCCCGGAGACCCAGTACTTC.

The chain recombines TRBV28 with TRBJ2-1; D gene uncertain. The CDR3 totals 14 residues. The V and J ends lost 2 bases and 2 bases respectively, with 7 bases between them. CDR1 is MDHEN and CDR2 is SYDVKM in the germline V gene. The CDR3: CASSLADAYNEQFF. The CDR3 bases are TGTGCCAGCAGTTTAGCGGATGCCTACAATGAGCAGTTCTTC.

The rearrangement joins TRBV19 to TRBJ1-5, with D tentatively TRBD1 (5 bases). V was clipped by 0 bases and J by 7 bases, with 13 bases between them. Germline assignment: CDR1 LNHDA and CDR2 SQIVND (reference sequence). The CDR3 runs to 15 residues. In DNA, the CDR3 is TGTGCCAGTAGTATAGAGGAGGGAAGGGGCCAGCCCCAGCATTTT. Translation: CASSIEEGRGQPQHF.

The rearrangement joins TRBV7-2 to TRBJ1-6; 9 nucleotides align to TRBD1. This CDR3 is 14 amino acids long. Germline CDR1 is SGHTA and CDR2 is FQGNSA. Losses at the gene ends were 4 bases for V and 9 bases for J; bases not matched to a gene: 4. In DNA, the CDR3 is TGTGCCAGCAGCTCATTGGGACAGGGTTCACCCCTCCACTTT. Its protein is CASSSLGQGSPLHF.

The V and J genes are TRBV19 and TRBJ2-2, with a possible D match to TRBD1 (6 bases). CDR3 length: 15 residues. V dropped 8 bases and J dropped 2 bases, with 15 bases sitting between them. Germline V lookup: CDR1 LNHDA, CDR2 SQIVND (reference sequence). The CDR3 is CASSPGHPNTGELFF. The CDR3 nucleotides read TGTGCCAGTTCCCCGGGACACCCCAACACCGGGGAGCTGTTTTTT.

This rearrangement joins TRBV29-1 to TRBJ2-3; TRBD1 might be the D (5 bases). The CDR3 spans 14 residues. Trimming took off 7 bases at V and 6 bases at J, with 20 bases between the two ends. Germline values: CDR1 SQVTM, CDR2 ANQGSEA. The CDR3 DNA is TGCAGCGCCCCAGGGATTTGGCCTATGGATACGCAGTATTTT. Amino acid sequence: CSAPGIWPMDTQYF.

The chain recombines TRBV6-1 with TRBJ2-1; 13 bases fit TRBD2. The V and J ends lost 0 bases and 9 bases, in that order; junction bases with no gene match: 17. Germline V gives CDR1 MNHNS, CDR2 SASEGT. CDR3 length: 20 amino acids. CDR3 DNA sequence: TGTGCCAGCAGTGAAGCGCTCAGCACAAAACTAGCGGGAGGGTCGGGTGAGCAGTTCTTC. Amino acids: CASSEALSTKLAGGSGEQFF.

V usage is TRBV3-1 (or the pseudogene TRBV3-2) and J usage is TRBJ2-3; 9 nucleotides align to TRBD2. The CDR3 length is 15 residues. Looked up from germline, CDR1 is LGHDT and CDR2 is YNNKEL (reference sequence). The V gene end was trimmed by 1 base and the J gene end by 2 bases; junction bases not matched to a gene: 1. CDR3: CASSQGLAATDTQYF. CDR3 DNA sequence: TGTGCCAGCAGCCAAGGACTAGCGGCCACAGATACGCAGTATTTT.

This clone appeared a single time. V and J are TRBV7-9 and TRBJ2-1; TRBD2 matches 12 bases. Germline assignment: CDR1 SEHNR and CDR2 FQNEAQ (reference sequence). After removal of 4 bases from V and 4 bases from J, the junction contained 14 bases not matched to a gene. The CDR3 runs 19 residues. The DNA for the CDR3 is TGTGCCAGCAGCTCATCAACCTACGGACTAGCGGGACCTTACAATGAGCAGTTCTTC. It translates to CASSSSTYGLAGPYNEQFF.

The chain links TRBV6-5 to TRBJ2-5; possibly TRBD1 for D (5 bases). The germline CDR1 and CDR2 sequences are MNHEY and SVGAGI. The CDR3 is 15 residues long. V shed 5 bases and J shed 2 bases, with 15 bases lying between them. The CDR3 loop is CASSPTAQGQETQYF. CDR3 sequence (DNA): TGTGCCAGCAGTCCAACAGCTCAGGGACAAGAGACCCAGTACTTC.

The rearrangement links TRBV21-1 to TRBJ2-3; the table calls TRBD1, which could not be checked here. TRBV21-1 is described as a pseudogene. The CDR3 loop spans 17 amino acids. The CDR3 protein is CASSKGPGFRFTDTQYF. The CDR3 DNA sequence: TGTGCCAGCAGCAAAGGACCAGGGTTTCGATTCACAGATACGCAGTATTTT.

The CDR3 sequence: CASSPGTGPFYEQYF. DNA of the CDR3: TGTGCCAGCAGCCCAGGGACAGGGCCCTTCTACGAGCAGTACTTC. The genes are TRBV5-6 and TRBJ2-7; TRBD1 matches 9 bases. The CDR3 contains 15 residues. Per the germline V gene, CDR1 is SGHDT and CDR2 is YYEEEE. Trimming removed 4 bases from V and 3 bases from J; junction bases left unmatched: 8.

As to this clone: The same CDR3 arises from other DNA sequences in this sample as well. This sequence joins TRBV11-2 and TRBJ2-7, with D unclear. The length of the CDR3 is 12 residues. The V gene's germline CDR1 is SGHAT and CDR2 FQNNGV. Between the trimmed V and J ends, which lost 1 base and 4 bases, there was a span of 5 bases. The CDR3 protein is CASSLAGYEQYF. The CDR3 DNA reads as TGTGCCAGCAGCTTAGCGGGTTACGAGCAGTACTTC.

The chain employs TRBV27 and TRBJ2-6; TRBD2 matches at 8 bases. CDR3 length: 19 residues. V lost 5 bases to trimming and J lost 2 bases; unmatched junction nucleotides: 14. CDR1 is MNHEY and CDR2 is SMNVEV in the germline V gene (reference sequence). The CDR3 reads CASSTISGKALPGANVLTF. The CDR3 DNA follows: TGTGCCAGCAGTACGATTAGCGGGAAGGCCCTTCCTGGGGCCAACGTCCTGACTTTC.

The chain couples TRBV9 to TRBJ2-3; TRBD2 agrees at 8 bases. Germline lookup yields CDR1 SGDLS and CDR2 YYNGEE. The CDR3 runs 17 residues. The junction had 15 bases not matched to a gene; V was cut back by 4 bases and J by 5 bases. The CDR3 nucleotides read TGTGCCAGCAGCCATGGGACTAGAAATAGGTTGGAAGATACGCAGTATTTT. Encoded protein: CASSHGTRNRLEDTQYF.

The rearrangement uses TRBV7-9 and TRBJ1-1; a possible D gene is TRBD1 (5 bases). V lost 1 base and J lost 1, with 7 bases in between. Per germline, CDR1 SEHNR and CDR2 FQNEAQ (reference sequence). The CDR3 spans 14 residues. The CDR3 DNA sequence: TGTGCCAGCAGCTTAGGAGGACAGAACACTGAAGCTTTCTTT. Amino acids: CASSLGGQNTEAFF.

The CDR3 reads CASSLVRDTGELFF. As DNA, the CDR3 is TGTGCCAGCAGCTTAGTGAGGGACACCGGGGAGCTGTTTTTT. The chain links TRBV11-2 to TRBJ2-2, with D possibly matching TRBD2 (5 bases). There are 14 residues in the CDR3. Germline CDR1 reads SGHAT; CDR2 reads FQNNGV. V was trimmed by 1 base and J by 3 bases, leaving 6 bases between them.